This TCR beta chain stems from a study of vaccination and CD4 T cells after COVID-19. This sample's treatment: approximately 10-day PBMC culture with coronavirus spike peptide pools or control peptides (ViraFEST assay). Researchers collected the unexposed donor's CD4+ T cells before the COVID-19 pandemic (2011-2018). The CDR3 runs 14 residues. Germline V gives CDR1 MNHEY, CDR2 SVGAGI. Trimming took off 2 bases at V and 4 bases at J, with 9 bases between the two ends. This clonotype has more than one count but fewer than ten. Its antigen is undetermined. Cultured CD4+ T cells had their DNA profiled by the Oncomine TCR Beta short-read assay. One entry per CDR3 protein, called by TCRdb with MiXCR from the PCR reads. The profile shows under 6,500 distinct CDR3 sequences, about 28% of them singletons.

This sequence was found in a human donor in good health. The chain employs TRBV6-5 and TRBJ1-3; D is ambiguous. The sequenced sample consisted of CD4+ T cells from blood, cultured in vitro. CDR3 sequence: CASSYRTSGNTIYF. CDR3 coding DNA: TGTGCCAGCAGTTACCGGACTTCAGGAAACACCATATATTTT.